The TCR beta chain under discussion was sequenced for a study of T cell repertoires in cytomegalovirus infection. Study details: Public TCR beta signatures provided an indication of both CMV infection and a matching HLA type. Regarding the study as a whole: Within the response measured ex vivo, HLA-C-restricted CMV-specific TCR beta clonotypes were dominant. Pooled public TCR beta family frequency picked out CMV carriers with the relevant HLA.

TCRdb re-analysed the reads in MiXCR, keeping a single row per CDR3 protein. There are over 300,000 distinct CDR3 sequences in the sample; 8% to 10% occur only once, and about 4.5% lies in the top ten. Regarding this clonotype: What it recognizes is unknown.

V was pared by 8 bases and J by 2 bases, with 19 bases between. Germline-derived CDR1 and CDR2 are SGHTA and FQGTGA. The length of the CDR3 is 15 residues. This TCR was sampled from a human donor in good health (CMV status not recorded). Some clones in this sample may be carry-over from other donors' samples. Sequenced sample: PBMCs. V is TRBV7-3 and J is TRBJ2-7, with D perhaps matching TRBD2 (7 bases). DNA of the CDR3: TGTGCCAGCTCTCCTGGGGCGGGGGCCCCCTACGAGCAGTACTTC. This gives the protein CASSPGAGAPYEQYF.